The rows below give T cell receptor beta chains drawn from one sample of a study of human T cells and chemical hapten exposure. TCRdb re-derived calls from the RACE reads in MiXCR, one entry per CDR3 protein. The table has some 400,000 distinct CDR3 sequences, less than 6.5% seen once; the top ten hold around 2.6%. Source: whole blood, taken in connection with sensitization to the hapten diphenylcyclopropenone (DPC). The receptors come from a woman aged 50 to 60 with alopecia areata. Some clones in this sample may be carry-over from other donors' samples. Each CDR3 is given with its conserved first and last residue. Each record gives: D gene, V gene, clone size, J gene, CDR3 DNA, CDR3 protein. A D gene is named only where the DNA matches it firmly. Clone sizes are given selectively: once, few, many, or a class where the clone is expanded.

NA	TRBV6-6	many	TRBJ1-1	TGTGCCAGCACCCCGTCAGTGATGAACACTGAAGCTTTCTTT	CASTPSVMNTEAFF
NA	TRBV7-9	many	TRBJ2-2	TGTGCCAGCATCCCTCTCACCGGGGAGCTGTTTTTT	CASIPLTGELFF
TRBD1	TRBV3-1	many	TRBJ2-2	TGTGCCAGCAGCCAGACGGACAGGGTGAAGTTTAGCGGGGAGCTGTTTTTT	CASSQTDRVKFSGELFF
NA	TRBV28	many	TRBJ2-7	TGTGCCAGCAGTTTTATCTACGAGCAGTACTTC	CASSFIYEQYF
TRBD1	TRBV20-1	NA	TRBJ1-1	TGCAGTGCTAGCCACCCGGGACAGGGGGTAACAGCTTTCTTT	CSASHPGQGVTAFF
NA	TRBV12-5	many	TRBJ2-1	TGTGCTAGTGGTTTGTCTTACAATGAGCAGTTCTTC	CASGLSYNEQFF
TRBD2	TRBV20-1	NA	TRBJ2-7	TGCAGTGCTCCAGGGGGACTAGCGGGGGCTATCTACGAGCAGTACTTC	CSAPGGLAGAIYEQYF
TRBD2	TRBV7-2	many	TRBJ2-5	TGTGCCAGCAGCCGACTAGCGCCCCAAGAGACCCAGTACTTC	CASSRLAPQETQYF
TRBD1	TRBV3-1	NA	TRBJ2-5	TGTGCCAGCAGCCAGGACAGGGAAGGCCAAGAGACCCAGTACTTC	CASSQDREGQETQYF
NA	TRBV11-2	many	TRBJ2-3	TGTGCCAGCAGCCGTAACTTAGATACGCAGTATTTT	CASSRNLDTQYF
TRBD2	TRBV28	many	TRBJ2-7	TGTGCCAGCAGTTTAGGGGGGGTCAGGTGGAGGGCCGAGCAGTACTTC	CASSLGGVRWRAEQYF
TRBD1	TRBV6-2/TRBV6-3	many	TRBJ1-6	TGTGCCAGCAGGCGGGACAGGAATTCACCCCTCCACTTT	CASRRDRNSPLHF
TRBD2	TRBV7-9	many	TRBJ2-1	TGTGCCAGCAGCTTAGGGACCACTAGCGGGATGTACAATGAGCAGTTCTTC	CASSLGTTSGMYNEQFF
NA	TRBV23-1	NA	TRBJ1-5	TGCGCCAGCAGTCAGTACCCCCCTTCGGGCAGGGAAGGTCAGCCCCAGCATTTT	CASSQYPPSGREGQPQHF
NA	TRBV2	many	TRBJ1-6	TGTGCCAGCAGTGGGGACCGGAATTCACCCCTCCACTTT	CASSGDRNSPLHF
NA	TRBV12-3/TRBV12-4	few	TRBJ1-2	TGTGCCAGCAGGCGGGCCCAACCCCCTTATGGCTACACCTTC	CASRRAQPPYGYTF
TRBD1	TRBV20-1	many	TRBJ2-7	TGCAGTGCTTTTTCGGACAGGTCGATAGAGCAGTACTTC	CSAFSDRSIEQYF
NA	TRBV7-3	few	TRBJ1-1	TGTGCCAGCAGCTTAATGGGTTACACTGAAGCTTTCTTT	CASSLMGYTEAFF
NA	TRBV12-3/TRBV12-4	many	TRBJ2-3	TGTGCCAGCAGTTTAGACCATCGTGGAAGCACAGATACGCAGTATTTT	CASSLDHRGSTDTQYF
NA	TRBV7-2	few	TRBJ2-2	TGTGCCAGCAGCTTCCCGGGGGGCAACGGGGAGCTGTTTTTT	CASSFPGGNGELFF
NA	TRBV7-6	many	TRBJ2-3	TGTGCCAGCAGCTTAGCGCCAGGCCCCAGCACAGATACGCAGTATTTT	CASSLAPGPSTDTQYF
NA	TRBV5-1	many	TRBJ2-7	TGCGCCAGCAGCTTGGAACAAGTTTACGAGCAGTACTTC	CASSLEQVYEQYF
TRBD1	TRBV5-4	NA	TRBJ2-3	TGTGCCAGCAGTCATGACAGGGAGGATACGCAGTATTTT	CASSHDREDTQYF
NA	TRBV7-2	few	TRBJ2-1	TGTGCCAGCAGCTCCGGAGATTCCAATGAGCAGTTCTTC	CASSSGDSNEQFF
NA	TRBV7-2	many	TRBJ1-2	TGTGCCAGCACGTTGGCCAACTATGGCTACACCTTC	CASTLANYGYTF
TRBD1	TRBV7-9	NA	TRBJ1-5	TGTGCCAGCAGCTCTGACAGGGAAGGAGATCAGCCCCAGCATTTT	CASSSDREGDQPQHF
NA	TRBV12-3/TRBV12-4	many	TRBJ2-3	TGTGCCAGCAGCTACCGTCCAGGCACAGATACGCAGTATTTT	CASSYRPGTDTQYF
TRBD2	TRBV10-3	NA	TRBJ2-1	TGTGCCATCAGTGAAGGCGGGAGGGCCGTAAATGAGCAGTTCTTC	CAISEGGRAVNEQFF
NA	TRBV20-1	NA	TRBJ1-5	TGCAGTGCTAGACCCAGGGGAGGGGGTCAGCCCCAGCATTTT	CSARPRGGGQPQHF
NA	TRBV19	many	TRBJ2-1	TGTGCCAGTAGTCATGACCGGAGCTCCTACAATGAGCAGTTCTTC	CASSHDRSSYNEQFF
TRBD2	TRBV4-3	NA	TRBJ2-3	TGCGCCAGCAGCCAAGACCCAGCGGGATTGGTAGATACGCAGTATTTT	CASSQDPAGLVDTQYF
NA	TRBV29-1	many	TRBJ1-5	TGCAGCGTTGTTGAGCATAGCAATCAGCCCCAGCATTTT	CSVVEHSNQPQHF
NA	TRBV29-1	many	TRBJ2-1	TGCAGCGTTAGTTGGATAGCGTGGAACAATGAGCAGTTCTTC	CSVSWIAWNNEQFF
TRBD1	TRBV7-8	NA	TRBJ1-5	TGTACCAGCAGCTTAGCCGACGGGACAGGCGGTCAGCCCCAGCATTTT	CTSSLADGTGGQPQHF
NA	TRBV9	NA	TRBJ1-1	TGTGCCAGCAGCGTAGGAGACAGCTTGATCATGAACACTGAAGCTTTCTTT	CASSVGDSLIMNTEAFF
NA	TRBV29-1	many	TRBJ2-7	TGCAGCGTTGCCAGAGACTACGAGCAGTACTTC	CSVARDYEQYF
TRBD1	TRBV7-8	few	TRBJ2-1	TGTGCCAGCAGACGCGGGACAGGGCTGGGTGAGCAGTTCTTC	CASRRGTGLGEQFF
NA	TRBV2	many	TRBJ2-2	TGTGCCAGCAGCCCCAGCGAAGGGGAGCTGTTTTTT	CASSPSEGELFF
NA	TRBV12-3/TRBV12-4	many	TRBJ2-3	TGTGCCAGCAGTTTTTTACCTCTTCCAGATACGCAGTATTTT	CASSFLPLPDTQYF
TRBD2	TRBV7-9	few	TRBJ2-7	TGTGCCAGCAGCTTAGCGGGTAGCGGGAGCGGTGAGCAGTACTTC	CASSLAGSGSGEQYF
NA	TRBV6-6	NA	TRBJ2-5	TGTGTCAGCAGTCCCTGGGGTCAAGAGACCCAGTACTTC	CVSSPWGQETQYF
TRBD1	TRBV6-5	few	TRBJ1-5	TGTGCCAGCAGTGCAGACAGGGGAGGAGGACAGCCCCAGCATTTT	CASSADRGGGQPQHF
TRBD1	TRBV6-5	few	TRBJ1-1	TGTGCCAGCAGTAACCAAGGACAGGGGAACACTGAAGCTTTCTTT	CASSNQGQGNTEAFF
NA	TRBV20-1	many	TRBJ1-3	TGCAGTGCTATATACTCCGGCAGCCACTCTGGAAACACCATATATTTT	CSAIYSGSHSGNTIYF
TRBD2	TRBV30	many	TRBJ2-1	TGTGCCTGGAGTGGGGGAGGGGTTACACGCAATGAGCAGTTCTTC	CAWSGGGVTRNEQFF
NA	TRBV3-1	few	TRBJ2-2	TGTGCCAGCAGCCAGGCCCGGACAGTGACCGGGGAGCTGTTTTTT	CASSQARTVTGELFF
NA	TRBV20-1	many	TRBJ2-7	TGCAGTGCTACAGATATCTACGAGCAGTACTTC	CSATDIYEQYF
NA	TRBV4-1	few	TRBJ2-3	TGCGCCAGCAGCCAAGAGGCCAGGGAGGCGGATACGCAGTATTTT	CASSQEAREADTQYF
TRBD1	TRBV6-5	NA	TRBJ1-1	TGTGCCAGCAGTTACTCAATATTAACAGGGGGCACTGAAGCTTTCTTT	CASSYSILTGGTEAFF
NA	TRBV6-1	NA	TRBJ2-7	TGTGCCAGCAGTGAAGTTTGGCGGGATTACGAGCAGTACTTC	CASSEVWRDYEQYF
NA	TRBV6-2/TRBV6-3	NA	TRBJ1-1	TGTGCCAGCAGGAAGGGGCTAAACACTGAAGCTTTCTTT	CASRKGLNTEAFF
NA	TRBV10-3	NA	TRBJ2-7	TGTGCCATCAGTGAGGCCCAGGGCCGCTACGAGCAGTACTTC	CAISEAQGRYEQYF
NA	TRBV13	NA	TRBJ2-1	TGTGCCAGCAGCTTAAGGGGGGCCGCCGGAAGGGAGCAGTTCTTC	CASSLRGAAGREQFF
NA	TRBV7-2	few	TRBJ1-2	TGTGCCAGCAGCTTAACGGCGACAGCCTATGGCTACACCTTC	CASSLTATAYGYTF
NA	TRBV21-1	many	TRBJ2-3	TGTGCCAGCAGCAAAGGAGCAGGGGACGCAGATACGCAGTATTTT	CASSKGAGDADTQYF